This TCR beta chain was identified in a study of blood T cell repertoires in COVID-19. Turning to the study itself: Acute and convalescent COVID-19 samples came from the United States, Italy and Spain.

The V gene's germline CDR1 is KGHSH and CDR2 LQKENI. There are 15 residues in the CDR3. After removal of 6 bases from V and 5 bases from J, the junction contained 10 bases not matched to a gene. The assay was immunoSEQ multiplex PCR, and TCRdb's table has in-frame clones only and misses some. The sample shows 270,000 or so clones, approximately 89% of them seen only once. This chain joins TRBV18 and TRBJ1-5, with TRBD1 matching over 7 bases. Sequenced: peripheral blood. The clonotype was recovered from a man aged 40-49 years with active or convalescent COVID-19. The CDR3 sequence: CASSRGQHQYQPQHF. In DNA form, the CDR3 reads TGTGCCAGCTCCCGGGGACAGCACCAATATCAGCCCCAGCATTTT.